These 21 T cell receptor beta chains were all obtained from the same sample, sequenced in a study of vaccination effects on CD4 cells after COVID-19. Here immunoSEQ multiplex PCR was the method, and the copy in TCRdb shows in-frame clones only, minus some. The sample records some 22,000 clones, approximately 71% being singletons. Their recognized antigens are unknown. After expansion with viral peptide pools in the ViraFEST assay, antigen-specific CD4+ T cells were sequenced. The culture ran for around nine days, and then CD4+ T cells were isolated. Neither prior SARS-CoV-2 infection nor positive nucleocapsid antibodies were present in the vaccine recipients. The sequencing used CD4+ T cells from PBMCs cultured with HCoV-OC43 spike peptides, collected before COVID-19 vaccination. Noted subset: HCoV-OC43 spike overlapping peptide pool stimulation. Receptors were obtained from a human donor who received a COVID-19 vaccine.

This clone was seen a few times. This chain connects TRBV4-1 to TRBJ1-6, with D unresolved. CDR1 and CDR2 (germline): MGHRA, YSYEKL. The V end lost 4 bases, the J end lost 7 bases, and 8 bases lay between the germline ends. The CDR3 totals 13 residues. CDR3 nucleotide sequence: TGCGCCAGCAGCCCGTACACGAATTCACCCCTCCACTTT. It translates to CASSPYTNSPLHF.

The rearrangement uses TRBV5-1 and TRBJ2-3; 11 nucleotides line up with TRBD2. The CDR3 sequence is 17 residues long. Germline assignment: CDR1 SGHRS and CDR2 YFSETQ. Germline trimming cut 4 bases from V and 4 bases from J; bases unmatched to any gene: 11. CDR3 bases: TGCGCCAGCAGCATAGGGACAGCGACTAGCGGGGCAGATACGCAGTATTTT. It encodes CASSIGTATSGADTQYF. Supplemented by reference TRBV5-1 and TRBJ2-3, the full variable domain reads KAGVTQTPRYLIKTRGQQVTLSCSPISGHRSVSWYQQTPGQGLQFLFEYFSETQRNKGNFPGRFSGRQFSNSRSEMNVSTLELGDSALYLCASSIGTATSGADTQYFGPGTRLTVL.

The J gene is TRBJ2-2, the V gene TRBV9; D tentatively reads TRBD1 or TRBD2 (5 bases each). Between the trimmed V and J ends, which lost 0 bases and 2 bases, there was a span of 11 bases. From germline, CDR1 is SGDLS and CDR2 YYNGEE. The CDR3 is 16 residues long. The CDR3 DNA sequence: TGTGCCAGCAGCGTAGTAGGGACCTTCAACACCGGGGAGCTGTTTTTT. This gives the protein CASSVVGTFNTGELFF.

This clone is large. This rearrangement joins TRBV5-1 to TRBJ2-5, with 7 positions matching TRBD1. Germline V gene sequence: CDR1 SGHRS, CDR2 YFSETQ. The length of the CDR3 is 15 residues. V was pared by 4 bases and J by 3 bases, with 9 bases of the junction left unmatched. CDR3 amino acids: CASSRIQGSEETQYF. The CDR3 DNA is TGCGCCAGCAGCAGGATACAGGGGAGCGAAGAGACCCAGTACTTC.

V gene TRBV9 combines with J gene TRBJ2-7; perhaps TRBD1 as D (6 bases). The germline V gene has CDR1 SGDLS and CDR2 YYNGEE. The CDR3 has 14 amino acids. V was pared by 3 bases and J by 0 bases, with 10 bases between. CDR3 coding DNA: TGTGCCAGCAGCGAAGGACAGCTCTCCTACGAGCAGTACTTC. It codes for CASSEGQLSYEQYF.

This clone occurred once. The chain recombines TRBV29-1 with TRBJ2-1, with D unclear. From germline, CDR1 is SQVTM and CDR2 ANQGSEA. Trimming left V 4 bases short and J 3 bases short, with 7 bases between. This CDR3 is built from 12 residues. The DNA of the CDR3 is TGCAGCGTTGTAATCGGCTACAATGAGCAGTTCTTC. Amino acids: CSVVIGYNEQFF.

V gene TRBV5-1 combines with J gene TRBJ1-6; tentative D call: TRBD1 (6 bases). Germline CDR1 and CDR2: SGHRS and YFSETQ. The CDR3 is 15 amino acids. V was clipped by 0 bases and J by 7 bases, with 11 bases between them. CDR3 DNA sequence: TGCGCCAGCAGCTTGGACAGGGCGGAGAATTCACCCCTCCACTTT. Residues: CASSLDRAENSPLHF.

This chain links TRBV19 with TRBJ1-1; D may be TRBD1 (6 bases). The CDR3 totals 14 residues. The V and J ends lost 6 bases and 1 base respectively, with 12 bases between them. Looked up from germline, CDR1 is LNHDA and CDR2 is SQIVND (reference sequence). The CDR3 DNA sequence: TGTGCCAGTAGGACCCGGGGGGCGAACACTGAAGCTTTCTTT. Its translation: CASRTRGANTEAFF. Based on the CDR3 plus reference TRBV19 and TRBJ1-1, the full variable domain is DGGITQSPKYLFRKEGQNVTLSCEQNLNHDAMYWYRQDPGQGLRLIYYSQIVNDFQKGDIAEGYSVSREKKESFPLTVTSAQKNPTAFYLCASRTRGANTEAFFGQGTRLTVV.

The CDR3 nucleotides read TGTGCCAGCAGCCAAGATCGAAGACCTAGGCCTAGCGGGAGCGCGACATACGAGCAGTACTTC. It translates to CASSQDRRPRPSGSATYEQYF. This sequence joins TRBV3-1 (or the pseudogene TRBV3-2) and TRBJ2-7; TRBD2 matches 10 bases. The germline V gene encodes CDR1 LGHDT and CDR2 YNNKEL (reference sequence). CDR3 size: 21 residues. J gave up 4 bases and V 0 bases, and 21 bases lay outside the gene matches.

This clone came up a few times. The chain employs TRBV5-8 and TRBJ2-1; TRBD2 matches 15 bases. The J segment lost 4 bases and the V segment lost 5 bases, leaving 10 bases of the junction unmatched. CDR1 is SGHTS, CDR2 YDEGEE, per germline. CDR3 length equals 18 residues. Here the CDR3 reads CASSYTGTSGGIYNEQFF. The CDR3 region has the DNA TGTGCCAGCAGTTATACCGGGACTAGCGGGGGGATATACAATGAGCAGTTCTTC. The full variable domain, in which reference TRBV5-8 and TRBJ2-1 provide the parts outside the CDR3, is EAGVTQSPTHLIKTRGQQATLRCSPISGHTSVYWYQQALGLGLQFLLWYDEGEERNRGNFPPRFSGRQFPNYSSELNVNALELEDSALYLCASSYTGTSGGIYNEQFFGPGTRLTVL.

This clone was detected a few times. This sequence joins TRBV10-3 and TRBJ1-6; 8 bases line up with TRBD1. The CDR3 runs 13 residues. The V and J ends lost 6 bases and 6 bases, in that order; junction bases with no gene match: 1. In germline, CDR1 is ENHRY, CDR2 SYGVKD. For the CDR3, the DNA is TGTGCCATCAGGACAGGGGCTAATTCACCCCTCCACTTT. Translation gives CAIRTGANSPLHF.

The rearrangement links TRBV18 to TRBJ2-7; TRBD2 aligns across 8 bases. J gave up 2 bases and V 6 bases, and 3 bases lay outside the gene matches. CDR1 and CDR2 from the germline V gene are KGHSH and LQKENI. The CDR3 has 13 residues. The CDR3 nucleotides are TGTGCCAGCTCCCACGGGGGGGCCTACGAGCAGTACTTC. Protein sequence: CASSHGGAYEQYF. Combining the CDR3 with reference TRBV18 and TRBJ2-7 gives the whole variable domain NAGVMQNPRHLVRRRGQEARLRCSPMKGHSHVYWYRQLPEEGLKFMVYLQKENIIDESGMPKERFSAEFPKEGPSILRIQQVVRGDSAAYFCASSHGGAYEQYFGPGTRLTVT.

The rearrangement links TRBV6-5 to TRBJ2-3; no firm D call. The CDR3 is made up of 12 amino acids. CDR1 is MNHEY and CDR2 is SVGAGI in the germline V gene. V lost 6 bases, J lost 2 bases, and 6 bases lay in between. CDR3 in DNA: TGTGCCAGCAGACTCATCACAGATACGCAGTATTTT. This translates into CASRLITDTQYF.

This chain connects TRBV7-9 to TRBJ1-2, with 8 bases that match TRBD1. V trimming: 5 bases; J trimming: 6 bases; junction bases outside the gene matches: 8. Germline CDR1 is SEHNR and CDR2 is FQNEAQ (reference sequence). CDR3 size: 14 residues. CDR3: CASSPRTGLDGYTF. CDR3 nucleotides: TGTGCCAGCAGCCCACGGACAGGGCTGGATGGCTACACCTTC.

The CDR3 sequence is CASSLGAGGPYEQYF. The CDR3, as DNA: TGTGCCAGCAGTTTAGGAGCGGGGGGGCCCTACGAGCAGTACTTC. The chain employs TRBV2 and TRBJ2-7; 10 bases are a match to TRBD2. The V and J ends lost 5 bases and 2 bases, in that order; junction bases with no gene match: 6. The V gene's germline CDR1 is SNHLY and CDR2 FYNNEI. The CDR3 totals 15 residues.

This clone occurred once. CDR3 nucleotides: TGTGCCAGCAGCTTAGCTGCTAGCGCCTACGAGCAGTACTTC. Protein sequence: CASSLAASAYEQYF. This chain connects TRBV7-2 to TRBJ2-7, with D perhaps matching TRBD2 (6 bases). The V gene lost 0 bases and the J gene lost 2 bases, with 8 bases spanning the gap. From germline, CDR1 is SGHTA and CDR2 FQGNSA. The CDR3 covers 14 residues.

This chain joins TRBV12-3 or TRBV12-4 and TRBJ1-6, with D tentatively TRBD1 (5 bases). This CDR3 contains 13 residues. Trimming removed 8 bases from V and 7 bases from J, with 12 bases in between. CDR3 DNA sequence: TGTGCCAGCGAGGGACCTGGGAATTCACCCCTCCACTTT. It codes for CASEGPGNSPLHF.

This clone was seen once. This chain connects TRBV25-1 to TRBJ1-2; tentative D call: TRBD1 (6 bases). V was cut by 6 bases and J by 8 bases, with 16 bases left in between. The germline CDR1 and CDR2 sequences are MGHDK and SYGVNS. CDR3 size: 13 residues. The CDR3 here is CASSEGDIWGYTF. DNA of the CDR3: TGTGCCAGCAGCGAAGGGGACATTTGGGGCTACACCTTC.

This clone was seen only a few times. CDR3: CASSPLDRGLNTEAFF. The DNA of the CDR3 is TGTGCCAGTAGTCCCCTGGACAGGGGACTCAACACTGAAGCTTTCTTT. This sequence joins TRBV19 and TRBJ1-1; 9 bases are shared with TRBD1. After removal of 5 bases from V and 2 bases from J, the junction contained 9 bases not matched to a gene. The CDR3 sequence is 16 residues long. Per the germline V gene, CDR1 is LNHDA and CDR2 is SQIVND (reference sequence).

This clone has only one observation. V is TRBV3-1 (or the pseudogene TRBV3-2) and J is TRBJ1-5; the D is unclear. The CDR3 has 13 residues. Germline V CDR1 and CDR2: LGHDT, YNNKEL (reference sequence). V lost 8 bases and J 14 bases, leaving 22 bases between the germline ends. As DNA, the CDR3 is TGTGCCAGCGCAGACAAAACTTTATTGTTCGAGCATTTT. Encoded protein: CASADKTLLFEHF.

The CDR3 is CASSIGGGRAGSYGVQFF. The CDR3 DNA reads as TGTGCCAGTAGTATCGGGGGGGGACGGGCAGGGTCTTATGGGGTGCAGTTCTTC. The gene calls are TRBV19 and TRBJ2-1; TRBD2 matches 8 bases. Trimming removed 3 bases from V and 12 bases from J; junction bases left unmatched: 22. This CDR3 spans 18 amino acids. Germline CDR1 LNHDA, CDR2 SQIVND (reference sequence).